These 27 T cell receptor beta chains were all obtained from the same sample, sequenced in a study of blood T cell repertoires in COVID-19. Data came from immunoSEQ multiplex PCR; TCRdb stores just in-frame clones and leaves some out. The sample has about 150,000 clones, roughly 72% seen once. The material sequenced was peripheral blood. These receptors came from a woman of 80 years or more with acute or convalescent COVID-19.

The rearrangement joins TRBV6-1 to TRBJ1-5; tentative D call: TRBD1 (6 bases). CDR1 is MNHNS, CDR2 SASEGT, per germline. Trimming pared 1 base from V and 7 bases from J, leaving 14 bases between. The CDR3 runs to 15 residues. DNA of the CDR3: TGTGCCAGCAGTGAAGAGGGGGAGGGGATCCAGCCCCAGCATTTT. Amino acid sequence: CASSEEGEGIQPQHF.

The genes are TRBV2 and TRBJ1-5, with 10 bases identical to TRBD1. This CDR3 has 15 amino acids. V was clipped by 4 bases and J by 4 bases; unmatched bases: 4. Germline CDR1 reads SNHLY; CDR2 reads FYNNEI. The CDR3 nucleotides read TGTGCCAGCAGTGGGGACAGGGGTCCGAATCAGCCCCAGCATTTT. It specifies CASSGDRGPNQPQHF. The whole variable domain, remainder taken from reference TRBV2 and TRBJ1-5, is EPEVTQTPSHQVTQMGQEVILRCVPISNHLYFYWYRQILGQKVEFLVSFYNNEISEKSEIFDDQFSVERPDGSNFTLKIRSTKLEDSAMYFCASSGDRGPNQPQHFGDGTRLSIL.

A few counts support this clone. The CDR3 here is CASSLVGGETQYF. CDR3 DNA: TGTGCCAGCAGCTTAGTCGGCGGAGAGACCCAGTACTTC. This chain links TRBV5-6 with TRBJ2-5; D gene ambiguous. This CDR3 comprises 13 residues. The V and J ends lost 2 bases and 4 bases respectively, with 9 bases between them. Germline V gene sequence: CDR1 SGHDT, CDR2 YYEEEE.

The chain joins TRBV3-1 (or the pseudogene TRBV3-2) to TRBJ1-2, with D hard to call. The CDR3 length is 15 residues. V was cut by 6 bases and J by 3 bases, with 17 bases left in between. CDR1 and CDR2 (germline): LGHDT, YNNKEL (reference sequence). The CDR3 DNA reads TGTGCCAGCAGACAAAACAACAGAGCGGACTATGGCTACACCTTC. Residues: CASRQNNRADYGYTF.

The rearrangement joins TRBV7-8 to TRBJ2-3; 7 nucleotides align to TRBD2. Unmatched junction bases numbered 9, after V lost 2 bases and J lost 7 bases. The CDR3 runs to 15 residues. Germline CDR1 SGHVS, CDR2 FQNEAQ. In nucleotides, the CDR3 is TGTGCCAGCAGCTTATTAGCGGGCAGTGTATATACGCAGTATTTT. Residues: CASSLLAGSVYTQYF.

This clone has a single count. The gene calls are TRBV7-2 and TRBJ1-2, with TRBD1 identical over 7 bases. CDR3 length equals 14 residues. Germline loops: CDR1 SGHTA, CDR2 FQGNSA. Trimming took 3 bases from V and 6 from J; bases not matched to a gene: 7. The CDR3 DNA reads TGTGCCAGCAGCTTTTTCGGACAGGCACATGGCTACACCTTC. Residues: CASSFFGQAHGYTF.

The chain combines TRBV18 with TRBJ2-1; D might be TRBD2 (7 bases). The CDR3 spans 16 residues. Germline V gene data show CDR1 as KGHSH and CDR2 as LQKENI. V was pared by 0 bases and J by 3 bases, with 12 bases between. The CDR3 DNA reads as TGTGCCAGCTCACCACCGTGGGGGGGCAGCTACAATGAGCAGTTCTTC. It translates to CASSPPWGGSYNEQFF.

This clone was seen only a few times. This rearrangement joins TRBV7-8 to TRBJ2-7; TRBD2 aligns across 8 bases. Per germline, CDR1 SGHVS and CDR2 FQNEAQ. J was trimmed by 4 bases and V by 3 bases; bases with no gene match: 2. The CDR3 consists of 13 residues. The CDR3 DNA reads TGTGCCAGCAGCTTGACTAGCGCGTACGAGCAGTACTTC. It is translated as CASSLTSAYEQYF.

The V and J genes are TRBV2 and TRBJ1-4; tentatively, D is TRBD1 (5 bases). Trimming removed 9 bases at V and 7 bases at J, with 15 bases between. CDR3 length equals 13 residues. Germline V gives CDR1 SNHLY, CDR2 FYNNEI. The CDR3 bases are TGTGCCAGAGGGCCAGGGTCAAGTGAAAAACTGTTTTTT. Translation gives CARGPGSSEKLFF.

This clone has just one count. The rearrangement joins TRBV5-1 to TRBJ2-1, with D perhaps TRBD2 (5 bases). From germline, CDR1 is SGHRS and CDR2 YFSETQ. V was shortened by 4 bases and J by 1 base, with 15 bases between the two germline ends. The CDR3 is 16 amino acids. The CDR3 reads CASSPISARSYNEQFF. The CDR3 DNA reads as TGCGCCAGCAGCCCCATTAGCGCTAGATCCTACAATGAGCAGTTCTTC.

The chain has TRBV7-8 and TRBJ1-2, with unresolved D. The germline CDR1 and CDR2 sequences are SGHVS and FQNEAQ. This CDR3 spans 14 amino acids. Between the trimmed V and J ends, which lost 6 bases and 2 bases, there was a span of 13 bases. The CDR3 protein is CASRPLGGNYGYTF. The CDR3 DNA sequence: TGTGCCAGCAGACCCCTTGGAGGGAACTATGGCTACACCTTC.

The genes are TRBV20-1 and TRBJ2-1, with 7 bases that match TRBD1. This CDR3 contains 11 residues. Germline values: CDR1 DFQATT, CDR2 SNEGSKA (reference sequence). V shed 2 bases and J 10 bases; nucleotides not matched to a gene: 2. CDR3 DNA: TGCAGTGCTAGAAGACAGGGAGAGCAGTTCTTC. Protein product: CSARRQGEQFF.

The table lists this clone with a count of one. This rearrangement joins TRBV6-2 or TRBV6-3 to TRBJ1-1; D is undetermined. V was shortened by 2 bases and J by 0 bases, with 13 bases between the two germline ends. The V gene's germline CDR1 is MNHEY and CDR2 SVGEGT. The CDR3 loop spans 16 amino acids. The CDR3 is CASSYVAATMNTEAFF. The CDR3 DNA reads TGTGCCAGCAGTTACGTAGCAGCAACTATGAACACTGAAGCTTTCTTT.

The chain carries TRBV7-2 and TRBJ1-2; D is uncertain. Germline CDR1 and CDR2: SGHTA and FQGNSA. The CDR3 consists of 13 residues. The V end lost 5 bases, the J end lost 7 bases, and 14 bases lay between the germline ends. CDR3 coding DNA: TGTGCCAGCAGCCCAGTCGATGCGGCTGGCTACACCTTC. It codes for CASSPVDAAGYTF.

J is TRBJ1-2 and V is TRBV30; 10 bases align to TRBD1. The length of the CDR3 is 18 residues. The J segment lost 5 bases and the V segment lost 2 bases, leaving 17 bases of the junction unmatched. The germline V gene encodes CDR1 GTSNPN and CDR2 SVGIG (reference sequence). The CDR3 nucleotides are TGTGCCTGGAGTCGCGGACTACGGGACAGGGGTACCGGTTATGGCTACACCTTC. Protein: CAWSRGLRDRGTGYGYTF.

The chain has TRBV6-5 and TRBJ2-1; TRBD2 matches 7 bases. The CDR3 contains 14 residues. The germline gives CDR1 MNHEY, CDR2 SVGAGI. V dropped 6 bases and J dropped 1; count of bases not matched to a gene: 3. The CDR3: CASRGGSSYNEQFF. The CDR3 bases are TGTGCCAGCAGAGGCGGGAGTTCCTACAATGAGCAGTTCTTC.

The chain combines TRBV28 with TRBJ2-1; 14 bases are shared with TRBD2. This CDR3 spans 16 amino acids. V lost 6 bases to trimming and J lost 6 bases; unmatched junction nucleotides: 7. The germline gives CDR1 MDHEN, CDR2 SYDVKM. CDR3 protein: CASSPSGTSGGNEQFF. In DNA form, the CDR3 reads TGTGCCAGCAGCCCGAGTGGGACTAGCGGGGGCAATGAGCAGTTCTTC.

The chain uses TRBV6-5 and TRBJ1-1, with TRBD1 identical over 7 bases. This CDR3 is built from 14 residues. V lost 6 bases, J lost 6 bases, and 10 bases stayed unmatched. The germline gives CDR1 MNHEY, CDR2 SVGAGI. This CDR3 is CASRIDRVRPEAFF. The CDR3 nucleotides read TGTGCCAGCAGGATAGACAGGGTGCGACCTGAAGCTTTCTTT.

The genes are TRBV30 and TRBJ1-5; TRBD1 matches 7 bases. The ends lost 4 bases at V and 4 bases at J; junction bases unmatched: 10. This CDR3 has 15 amino acids. Looked up from germline, CDR1 is GTSNPN and CDR2 is SVGIG (reference sequence). CDR3 DNA sequence: TGTGCCTGGAAACACCCGGGACAGCAAAATCAGCCCCAGCATTTT. Protein product: CAWKHPGQQNQPQHF.

DNA for the CDR3: TGCGCCAGCAGCTTCTTGAGGAACACCGGGGAGCTGTTTTTT. Its protein is CASSFLRNTGELFF. V gene TRBV5-1 combines with J gene TRBJ2-2; D gene uncertain. The germline V gene encodes CDR1 SGHRS and CDR2 YFSETQ. The CDR3 has 14 residues. Trimming stripped 2 bases from V and 1 base from J, with 6 bases between.

The J gene is TRBJ1-4, the V gene TRBV16, with D perhaps TRBD1 (6 bases). Germline V lookup: CDR1 KGHSY, CDR2 FQNENV. V lost 4 bases and J lost 8, with 14 bases in between. This CDR3 has 14 residues. The CDR3 is CASSPRGAGEKLFF. The DNA for the CDR3 is TGTGCCAGCAGCCCGCGGGGGGCAGGCGAAAAACTGTTTTTT.

Points on this clone: A junction boundary mismatches the germline segment, possibly from a read error. The chain combines TRBV7-7 with TRBJ2-7; D might be TRBD1 (5 bases). The CDR3 is 15 amino acids. In germline, CDR1 is SSHAT, CDR2 FNYEAQ (reference sequence). In DNA form, the CDR3 reads TGTGCTAGCAGCTTCACAGGCAGTGATCCCTACGAGCAGTACTTC. Its protein is CASSFTGSDPYEQYF.

The V and J genes are TRBV7-9 and TRBJ2-5, with D hard to call. Trimming stripped 1 base from V and 1 base from J, with 7 bases between. The CDR3 has 14 amino acids. Looked up from germline, CDR1 is SEHNR and CDR2 is FQNEAQ (reference sequence). For the CDR3, the DNA is TGTGCCAGCAGCTTAGGACACCTCCAAGAGACCCAGTACTTC. It is translated as CASSLGHLQETQYF.

The chain carries TRBV5-8 and TRBJ2-5, with D perhaps matching TRBD1 (5 bases). Trimming left V 0 bases short and J 5 bases short, with 8 bases between. The CDR3 runs to 13 residues. Looked up from germline, CDR1 is SGHTS and CDR2 is YDEGEE. CDR3 in DNA: TGTGCCAGCAGCTTGGACAGGCTGGAGACCCAGTACTTC. Translated, it gives CASSLDRLETQYF.

This clone was found once. The chain recombines TRBV4-2 with TRBJ2-1, with a tentative D call TRBD1 (5 bases). Trimming left V 4 bases short and J 5 bases short, with 15 bases between. Germline-derived CDR1 and CDR2 are LGHNA and YNFKEQ. The CDR3 loop spans 15 amino acids. The CDR3 DNA follows: TGTGCCAGCAGCCTTACATGGGCGGACAACAATGAGCAGTTCTTC. It specifies CASSLTWADNNEQFF.

The rearrangement links TRBV5-6 to TRBJ1-1; D is unresolved. The V gene lost 4 bases and the J gene lost 1 base, with 14 bases spanning the gap. CDR3 length: 15 residues. Germline V gene sequence: CDR1 SGHDT, CDR2 YYEEEE. The CDR3 spells CASSVGWRPNTEAFF. Written as DNA, the CDR3 is TGTGCCAGCAGCGTTGGATGGAGGCCGAACACTGAAGCTTTCTTT.

This chain uses TRBV10-3 with TRBJ1-4; D is possibly TRBD1 (5 bases). The CDR3 sequence is 14 residues long. Germline CDR1 and CDR2: ENHRY and SYGVKD. With 6 bases removed from V and 3 bases from J, the gap between germline ends came to 11 bases. CDR3 DNA: TGTGCCATCAGGGGGGGGGATGCTAATGAAAAACTGTTTTTT. Translation gives CAIRGGDANEKLFF.